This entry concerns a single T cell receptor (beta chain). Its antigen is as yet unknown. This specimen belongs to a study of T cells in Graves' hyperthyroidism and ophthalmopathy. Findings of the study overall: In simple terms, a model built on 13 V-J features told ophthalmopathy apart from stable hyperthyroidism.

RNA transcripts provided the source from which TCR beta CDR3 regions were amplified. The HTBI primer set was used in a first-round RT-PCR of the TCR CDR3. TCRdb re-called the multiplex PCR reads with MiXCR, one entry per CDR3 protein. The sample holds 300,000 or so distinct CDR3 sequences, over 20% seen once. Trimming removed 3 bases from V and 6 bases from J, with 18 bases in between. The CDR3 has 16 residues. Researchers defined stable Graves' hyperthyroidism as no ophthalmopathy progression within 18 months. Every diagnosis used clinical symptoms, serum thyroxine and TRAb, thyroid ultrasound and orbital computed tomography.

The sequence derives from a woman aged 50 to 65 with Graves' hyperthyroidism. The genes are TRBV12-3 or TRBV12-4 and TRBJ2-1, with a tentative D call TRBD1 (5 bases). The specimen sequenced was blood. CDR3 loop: CASSLAGHTSGNEQFF. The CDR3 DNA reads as TGTGCCAGCAGTTTGGCCGGACACACCTCAGGCAATGAGCAGTTCTTC.